This T cell receptor (beta chain) was captured by sequencing in a study of T cell repertoires in cytomegalovirus infection. Study context: Public TCR beta signature analysis indicated the presence of both CMV infection and matching HLA type. Study-wide points: Predominance within the ex vivo response was attributable to HLA-C-restricted CMV-specific TCR beta clonotypes.

This clonotype came up many times. Its antigen is as yet unknown. The CDR3 has 15 residues. V was pared by 4 bases and J by 1 base, with 5 bases of the junction left unmatched. The germline CDR1 and CDR2 sequences are SGHNT and YENEEA. TCRdb reanalysed the reads using MiXCR and keeps one entry per CDR3 protein. The sample shows a few hundred thousand distinct CDR3 sequences, 8% to 9.5% of them seen only once. Sequenced: PBMCs. V usage is TRBV11-3 and J usage is TRBJ1-1; 8 positions agree with TRBD1. The clonotype comes from a human donor in good health (CMV status not recorded). Some clones in this sample may be carry-over from other donors' samples. CDR3 sequence: CASSSGQGENTEAFF. In DNA, the CDR3 is TGTGCCAGCAGCTCCGGACAGGGAGAGAACACTGAAGCTTTCTTT.